This T cell receptor beta chain is drawn from a study of Graves' ophthalmopathy and Graves' hyperthyroidism (dated by TCRdb to 2016 to 2019). Background for the entire study: Peripheral blood samples were taken at the time of initial diagnosis, before any treatment was given. Once sampling was done, hyperthyroidism patients were given methimazole at a starting dose of 30 mg daily, while ophthalmopathy patients were given high-dose intravenous methylprednisolone. The study used TCR beta repertoire signatures to distinguish Graves' ophthalmopathy from Graves' hyperthyroidism and to predict progression to ophthalmopathy. In total, around 140 blood samples were TCR-sequenced: 43 ophthalmopathy, some 80 hyperthyroidism and some 17 hyperthyroidism-to-ophthalmopathy patients. The independent validation cohort included 18 to 20 hyperthyroidism patients plus 17 patients who later progressed from hyperthyroidism to ophthalmopathy. To explore V-J signatures distinguishing ophthalmopathy from hyperthyroidism, a discovery set of about a hundred patients (fewer than 45 ophthalmopathy, about 57 stable hyperthyroidism) was enrolled. In six or seven hyperthyroidism patients, the T-cell repertoires found in thyroid tissue were compared with those found in blood. Results and caveats for the whole study, not just this receptor: In validation, the model predicted ophthalmopathy progression with more than 70% sensitivity and approximately 78% specificity; approximately 12 predicted patients were CT-confirmed with GO in a median of around 6 months. No statistical method was used to predetermine the sample size, and group allocation was not hidden from the investigators. In cross-validation, the 13-signature model distinguished ophthalmopathy from stable hyperthyroidism with 87.88% sensitivity and roughly 84% specificity, while in the test set the corresponding values were 80% and 75%. Most of the expanded thyroid clonotypes with a frequency above 0.001 were also detected in blood, and it was suggested that the thyroid immune response may be reflected by blood repertoires.

Patients with ophthalmopathy had moderately to severely active disease, with a Clinical Activity Score of 3 or more, a NOSPECS grade of 4 or more, and a disease duration of less than 3 months. Patients with other autoimmune diseases, uncontrolled infections, pregnancy or lactation were excluded from the study. Diagnosis was based on clinical symptoms, serum thyroxine, TRAb, thyroid ultrasound and orbital computed tomography. PBMCs were isolated from about 9.1 ml of fresh peripheral blood by Ficoll-Paque density gradient centrifugation. Total RNA was extracted with Trizol reagent and quality-checked on an Agilent 2100 Bioanalyzer. This clonotype was found many times. Its recognized antigen is unknown. One end of the junction is discordant with germline, which a read error may explain. For repertoire sequencing, the TCR beta CDR3 regions were amplified from RNA transcripts. HTBI primers and the Qiagen OneStep RT-PCR kit were used in a first-round RT-PCR, which was followed by a second-round multiplex PCR, size selection and purification. Sequencing of the libraries was carried out on an Illumina HiSeq2000 in paired-end mode with 100 bp reads. The paper's data handling went like this. Reads were processed with SOAPnuke, discarding reads with adapters, uncalled bases, mean Phred below 15, or no exact constant-primer or identifier match. High-quality paired reads were merged with COPE v1.2.5. Each unique nucleotide sequence was defined as a clonotype, and clonotypes were aligned to IMGT TRB V, D and J references with MiTCR v1.1. Only V-J combinations with frequency above 0.0001 were analysed, covering 98% to 99.2% of repertoires. For each V-J combination, a TCR clonal expansion and chaos score was defined as F50 clonal expansion divided by the chaos observed in the TCRdist matrix. Welch's t-statistics and random forest were used to reduce the features to 10 to 15 V-J combinations, which were then used as input to a naive Bayes classifier. The similarity between thyroid and blood repertoires was quantified using the Morisita-Horn index. TCRdb cleaned the public reads at Q25 with fastp, built clones with MiXCR and kept in-frame beta chains. Each entry is one CDR3 protein sequence, shown with its most common DNA and genes. What appears here as the V and J calls and clone size reflects TCRdb's work, not the paper's. This sample comprises about 640,000 distinct CDR3 sequences, over 40% of them detected only once. The ten largest account for over 2.5% of the sample.

Sequencing was done on a sample of peripheral blood. This TCR derives from an adult man with Graves' ophthalmopathy.

This receptor has the CDR3 CASSESSGADTGELFF. DNA sequence: TGTGCCAGCAGCGAATCTAGCGGGGCGGACACCGGGGAGCTGTTTTTT. The sequence links TRBV25-1 to TRBJ2-2, and TRBD2 matches 9 of the central bases. There are 16 amino acids in the CDR3, from cysteine to phenylalanine inclusive. Only the CDR3 DNA is retained, 48 bases long and in frame from the first base. The germline V gene yields MGHDK for CDR1 and SYGVNS for CDR2. Supplemented by the reference TRBV25-1 and TRBJ2-2 proteins around the CDR3, the complete variable domain is EADIYQTPRYLVIGTGKKITLECSQTMGHDKMYWYQQDPGMELHLIHYSYGVNSTEKGDLSSESTVSRIRTEHFPLTLESARPSHTSQYLCASSESSGADTGELFFGEGSRLTVL.